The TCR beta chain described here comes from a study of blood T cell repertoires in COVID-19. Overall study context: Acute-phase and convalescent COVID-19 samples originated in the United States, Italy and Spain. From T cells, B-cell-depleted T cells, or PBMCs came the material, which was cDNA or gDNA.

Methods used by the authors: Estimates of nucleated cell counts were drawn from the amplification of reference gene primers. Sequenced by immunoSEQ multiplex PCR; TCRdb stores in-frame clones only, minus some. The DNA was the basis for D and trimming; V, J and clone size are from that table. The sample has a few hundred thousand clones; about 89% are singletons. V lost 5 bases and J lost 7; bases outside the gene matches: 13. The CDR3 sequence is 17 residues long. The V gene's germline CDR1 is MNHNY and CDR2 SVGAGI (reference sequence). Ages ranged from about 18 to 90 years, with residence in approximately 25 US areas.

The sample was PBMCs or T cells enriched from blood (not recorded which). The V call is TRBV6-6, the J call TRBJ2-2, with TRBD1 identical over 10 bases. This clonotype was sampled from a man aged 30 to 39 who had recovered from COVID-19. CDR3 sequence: CASSRLGQGRGHGELFF. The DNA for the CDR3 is TGTGCCAGCAGTCGCCTGGGACAGGGGAGAGGGCACGGGGAGCTGTTTTTT.